This T cell receptor (beta chain) was identified during a study of immune cell composition in non-small cell lung cancer (dated by TCRdb to 2016 to 2017). About the full investigation: Histologic subtype, mainly lung adenocarcinoma or squamous cell carcinoma, was assigned on the basis of H&E together with p63, CK5, Napsin A and TTF-1 immunohistochemistry. TCR-beta sequencing (Adaptive Biotechnologies) was performed on 33 to 40 paired NSCLC tumour and non-adjacent lung specimens plus 26 tumour-only specimens. Supplementary cohort #1 consisted of about 11 lung adenocarcinoma cases with paired tumour/lung TCR-beta sequencing and with TIL populations generated to assess tumour reactivity. Several tumour specimens with TCR-beta data were of rare histological subtypes and were excluded from the subtype comparisons. What the study reported, not specific to this receptor: No significant correlation was found between tumour TCR-beta clonality and smoking pack-years. Significantly higher Top 10 clone scores and productive clonality were observed in lung squamous cell carcinoma than in lung adenocarcinoma tumours. In approximately eleven adenocarcinoma cases, maximal tumour-associated clone frequency correlated strongly with TIL tumour reactivity, whereas overall clonality did not. Only 10 cases were included in the reactivity cohort, and sequence sharing between tumour-reactive clones and the dominant in vivo tumour-associated clones was not shown. Tumour-associated clones >0.5% occurred in nearly half of NSCLC cases: under 40% of adenocarcinomas versus 75% of squamous carcinomas.

The germline V end is reduced by 4 bases and the J end by 10 bases; junction bases left unmatched: 14. The CDR3 contains 15 residues, cysteine and phenylalanine counted. The retained sequence is limited to the CDR3, 45 bases, with the frame set at the first base. The germline V gene supplies CDR1 SNHLY and CDR2 FYNNEI. This clone was counted between two and nine times. Its antigen target is currently unknown. Nothing much larger sits one base from this clone, and base qualities are not available. A two-step multiplex PCR was used to amplify TCR-beta CDR3 regions from genomic DNA, and Illumina-compatible adaptors were added in the second step. TCR-beta immunosequencing was carried out on an Illumina platform through the commercial immunoSEQ service. Regarding the original processing steps: Two measures summarised the repertoires: productive clonality, and Top 10 Clones, meaning the percentage of T-cell templates coming from the ten most frequent sequences. Productive clonality ranged from 0 to 1, with 1 indicating a monoclonal population. Sequences comprising at least 0.1% of tumour T-cell templates but absent from matched non-adjacent lung were defined as tumour-associated clones and were identified via log10 scatter plots. Two-group comparisons used Student's t-tests, stages used ANOVA, and relationships used linear regression, analysed in GraphPad Prism7 and R. TCRdb stores this immuneACCESS table with in-frame sequences only. Part of the clones is absent; in the studies checked, under half of the shortfall reflects unresolved V genes, and no reason is known for the rest. V and J calls and clone size are copied from that table; D and trimming were computed from the DNA. Counted in this sample were roughly 14,000 clones; approximately 69% of them appeared once. Of the sample, around 8.1% is held by the ten largest clones.

Frozen aliquots of unsorted single-cell suspensions were used for genomic DNA extraction with the QIAamp DNA kit. Tumour samples were surgically resected non-small cell lung cancer tissue. Tissues arrived within 2 hours of resection and were immediately processed into single-cell suspensions. Tissue was mechanically dissociated and enzymatically digested with DNase I, collagenase I and hyaluronidase for approximately 29 minutes at 37 °C, then filtered and RBC-lysed. Recombination joined TRBV2 with TRBJ1-1; 8 middle bases align to TRBD1. Sequenced material: lung tumor tissue. The clonotype was recovered from a human donor with non-small cell lung cancer. CDR3 sequence: CASSVGPRQGSGAFF. The DNA sequence follows: TGTGCCAGCAGTGTGGGCCCGCGACAGGGGTCGGGAGCTTTCTTT.